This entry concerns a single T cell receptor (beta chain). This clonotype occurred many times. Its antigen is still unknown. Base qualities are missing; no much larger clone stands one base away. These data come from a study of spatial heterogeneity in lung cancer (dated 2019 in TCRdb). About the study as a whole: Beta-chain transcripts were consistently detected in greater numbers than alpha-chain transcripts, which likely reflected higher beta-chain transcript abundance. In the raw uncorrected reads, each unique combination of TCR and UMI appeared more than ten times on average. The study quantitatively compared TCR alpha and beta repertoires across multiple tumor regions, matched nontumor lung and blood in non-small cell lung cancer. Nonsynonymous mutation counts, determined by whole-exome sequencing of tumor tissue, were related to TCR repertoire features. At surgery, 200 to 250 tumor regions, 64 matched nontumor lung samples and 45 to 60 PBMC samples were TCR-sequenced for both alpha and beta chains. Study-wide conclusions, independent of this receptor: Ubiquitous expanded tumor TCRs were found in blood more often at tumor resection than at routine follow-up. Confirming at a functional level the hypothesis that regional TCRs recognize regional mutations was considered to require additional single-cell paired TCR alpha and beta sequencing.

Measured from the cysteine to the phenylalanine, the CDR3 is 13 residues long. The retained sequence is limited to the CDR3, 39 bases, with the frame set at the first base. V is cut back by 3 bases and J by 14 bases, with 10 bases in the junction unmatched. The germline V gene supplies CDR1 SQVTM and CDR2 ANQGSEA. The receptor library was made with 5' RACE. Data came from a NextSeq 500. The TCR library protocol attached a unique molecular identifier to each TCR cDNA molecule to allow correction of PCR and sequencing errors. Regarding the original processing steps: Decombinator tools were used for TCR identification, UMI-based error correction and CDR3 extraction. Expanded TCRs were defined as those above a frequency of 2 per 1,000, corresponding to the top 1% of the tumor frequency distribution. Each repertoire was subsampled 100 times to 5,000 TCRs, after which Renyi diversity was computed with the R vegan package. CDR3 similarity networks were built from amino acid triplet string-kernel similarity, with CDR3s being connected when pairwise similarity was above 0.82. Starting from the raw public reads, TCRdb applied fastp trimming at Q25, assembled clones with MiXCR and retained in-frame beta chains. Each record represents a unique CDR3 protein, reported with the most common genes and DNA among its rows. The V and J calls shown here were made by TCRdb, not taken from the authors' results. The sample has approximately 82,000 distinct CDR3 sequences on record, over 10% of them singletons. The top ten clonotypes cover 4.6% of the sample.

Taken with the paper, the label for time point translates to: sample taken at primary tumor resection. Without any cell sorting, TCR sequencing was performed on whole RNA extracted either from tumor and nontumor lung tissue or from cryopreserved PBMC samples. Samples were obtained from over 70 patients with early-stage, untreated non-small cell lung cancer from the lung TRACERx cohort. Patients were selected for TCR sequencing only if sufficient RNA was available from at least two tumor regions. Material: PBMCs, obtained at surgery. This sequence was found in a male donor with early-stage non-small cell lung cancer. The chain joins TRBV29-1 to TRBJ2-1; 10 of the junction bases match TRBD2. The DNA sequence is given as TGCAGCGTTGAGTTCTCTAGCGGGAGTGCCGAGTTCTTC. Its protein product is CSVEFSSGSAEFF.